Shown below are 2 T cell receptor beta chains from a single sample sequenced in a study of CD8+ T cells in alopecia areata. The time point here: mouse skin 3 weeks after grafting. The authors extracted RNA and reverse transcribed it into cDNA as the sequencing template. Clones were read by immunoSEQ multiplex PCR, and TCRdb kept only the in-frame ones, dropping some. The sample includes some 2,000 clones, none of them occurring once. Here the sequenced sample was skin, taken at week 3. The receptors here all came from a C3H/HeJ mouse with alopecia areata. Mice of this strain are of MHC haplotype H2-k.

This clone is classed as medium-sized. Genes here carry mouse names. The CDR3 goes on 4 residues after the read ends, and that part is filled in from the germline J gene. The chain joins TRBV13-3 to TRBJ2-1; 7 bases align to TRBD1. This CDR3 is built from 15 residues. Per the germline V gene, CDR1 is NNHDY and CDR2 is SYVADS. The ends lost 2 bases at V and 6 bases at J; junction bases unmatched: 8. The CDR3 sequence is CASSDRTGVGAEQFF. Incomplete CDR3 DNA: TGTGCCAGCAGTGACCGCACAGGGGTGGGTGCT.

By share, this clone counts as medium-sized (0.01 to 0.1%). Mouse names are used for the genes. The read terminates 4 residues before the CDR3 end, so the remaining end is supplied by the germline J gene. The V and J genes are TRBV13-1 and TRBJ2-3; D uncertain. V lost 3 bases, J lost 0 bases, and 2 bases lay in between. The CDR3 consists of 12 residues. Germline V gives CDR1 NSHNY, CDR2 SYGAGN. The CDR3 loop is CASSASAETLYF. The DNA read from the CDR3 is TGTGCCAGCAGTGCTAGTGCAGAA.